The rows below give T cell receptor beta chains drawn from one sample of a study of T cell responses to AZD1222 COVID-19 vaccine. Data came from immunoSEQ multiplex PCR; TCRdb stores just in-frame clones and leaves some out. The table includes roughly 100,000 clones, almost 85% detected once. The sample was peripheral blood, taken on day 0 of AZD1222 vaccination. All receptors derive from an adult in good health. CDR3s include the opening cysteine and the closing phenylalanine or tryptophan. A D gene is named only where the DNA matches it firmly. Clone size appears in some rows only: once, few, many, or a class for an expanded clone.

j_gene: TRBJ1-2
v_gene: TRBV4-3
abundance: .
len: 14
d_gene: .
CDR3aa: CASSQGRASYGYTF
CDR3nt: TGCGCCAGCAGCCAAGGCAGGGCTTCCTATGGCTACACCTTC

j_gene: TRBJ1-1
v_gene: TRBV7-8
abundance: .
len: 15
d_gene: TRBD1
CDR3aa: CASSFETGPNAEAFF
CDR3nt: TGTGCCAGCAGCTTTGAGACAGGGCCGAACGCTGAAGCTTTCTTT

j_gene: TRBJ2-1
v_gene: TRBV29-1
abundance: .
len: 16
d_gene: .
CDR3aa: CSAEGGWRLSGSEQFF
CDR3nt: TGCAGCGCCGAGGGGGGCTGGAGGCTCTCGGGGTCTGAGCAGTTCTTC

j_gene: TRBJ2-7
v_gene: TRBV28
abundance: .
len: 15
d_gene: TRBD2
CDR3aa: CASSPGLAHSYEQYF
CDR3nt: TGTGCCAGCAGTCCGGGACTAGCGCACTCCTACGAGCAGTACTTC

j_gene: TRBJ1-5
v_gene: TRBV4-2
abundance: .
len: 18
d_gene: TRBD1
CDR3aa: CASSQDLQRTGRNQPQHF
CDR3nt: TGTGCCAGCAGCCAAGATCTACAGAGGACAGGGAGGAATCAGCCCCAGCATTTT

j_gene: TRBJ1-1
v_gene: TRBV5-4
abundance: .
len: 15
d_gene: .
CDR3aa: CASSLEGVLNTEAFF
CDR3nt: TGTGCCAGCAGCTTGGAAGGGGTCTTGAACACTGAAGCTTTCTTT

j_gene: TRBJ2-7
v_gene: TRBV4-3
abundance: .
len: 16
d_gene: TRBD2
CDR3aa: CASSQDVGTSSYEQYF
CDR3nt: TGCGCCAGCAGCCAAGATGTCGGGACTAGCTCCTACGAGCAGTACTTC

j_gene: TRBJ2-3
v_gene: TRBV28
abundance: .
len: 13
d_gene: .
CDR3aa: CASIPELVGTQYF
CDR3nt: TGTGCCAGCATTCCCGAACTTGTGGGGACGCAGTATTTT

j_gene: TRBJ1-4
v_gene: TRBV5-1
abundance: .
len: 16
d_gene: TRBD1
CDR3aa: CASSLGGTGPSEKLFF
CDR3nt: TGCGCCAGCAGCTTGGGGGGGACAGGGCCTTCTGAAAAACTGTTTTTT

j_gene: TRBJ1-1
v_gene: TRBV3-1/TRBV3-2
abundance: .
len: 12
d_gene: .
CDR3aa: CASSQLRGIAFF
CDR3nt: TGTGCCAGCAGCCAACTCAGGGGAATAGCTTTCTTT

j_gene: TRBJ2-1
v_gene: TRBV7-6
abundance: .
len: 15
d_gene: .
CDR3aa: CASSFVFNSYNEQFF
CDR3nt: TGTGCCAGCAGCTTTGTCTTTAACTCCTACAATGAGCAGTTCTTC

j_gene: TRBJ1-2
v_gene: TRBV3-1/TRBV3-2
abundance: .
len: 12
d_gene: .
CDR3aa: CASSQRRVGYTF
CDR3nt: TGTGCCAGCAGCCAGAGAAGGGTTGGCTACACCTTC

j_gene: TRBJ1-5
v_gene: TRBV27
abundance: medium-sized
len: 14
d_gene: .
CDR3aa: CASRTDRGNQPQHF
CDR3nt: TGTGCCAGCAGGACAGACAGAGGCAATCAGCCCCAGCATTTT

j_gene: TRBJ1-2
v_gene: TRBV2
abundance: .
len: 14
d_gene: .
CDR3aa: CASSVLTETDGYTF
CDR3nt: TGTGCCAGCAGTGTACTGACAGAAACCGACGGCTACACCTTC

j_gene: TRBJ1-5
v_gene: TRBV5-1
abundance: .
len: 13
d_gene: TRBD1
CDR3aa: CASRDRDDQPQHF
CDR3nt: TGCGCCAGCAGGGACAGGGATGATCAGCCCCAGCATTTT

j_gene: TRBJ2-5
v_gene: TRBV6-2/TRBV6-3
abundance: .
len: 15
d_gene: .
CDR3aa: CASSSWVGLQETQYF
CDR3nt: TGTGCCAGCAGCTCCTGGGTAGGGCTTCAAGAGACCCAGTACTTC

j_gene: TRBJ1-1
v_gene: TRBV7-2
abundance: .
len: 16
d_gene: .
CDR3aa: CASSSSALKGGTEAFF
CDR3nt: TGTGCCAGCAGCTCCTCGGCCCTCAAGGGGGGGACTGAAGCTTTCTTT

j_gene: TRBJ2-7
v_gene: TRBV6-5
abundance: .
len: 13
d_gene: .
CDR3aa: CASSYFRTSEQYF
CDR3nt: TGTGCCAGCAGTTACTTTCGAACAAGCGAGCAGTACTTC

j_gene: TRBJ2-7
v_gene: TRBV24-1
abundance: .
len: 13
d_gene: .
CDR3aa: CATSDRLTYEQYF
CDR3nt: TGTGCCACCAGTGATCGACTTACCTACGAGCAGTACTTC

j_gene: TRBJ1-5
v_gene: TRBV28
abundance: .
len: 13
d_gene: .
CDR3aa: CAGASGGNQPQHF
CDR3nt: TGTGCCGGGGCCTCGGGGGGCAATCAGCCCCAGCATTTT

j_gene: TRBJ2-2
v_gene: TRBV18
abundance: .
len: 15
d_gene: .
CDR3aa: CASSHYSAGTGELFF
CDR3nt: TGTGCCAGCTCACATTATTCAGCAGGGACCGGGGAGCTGTTTTTT

j_gene: TRBJ2-2
v_gene: TRBV28
abundance: .
len: 15
d_gene: TRBD1
CDR3aa: CASTLGGQGSGELFF
CDR3nt: TGTGCCAGCACCCTGGGGGGACAGGGGTCCGGGGAGCTGTTTTTT